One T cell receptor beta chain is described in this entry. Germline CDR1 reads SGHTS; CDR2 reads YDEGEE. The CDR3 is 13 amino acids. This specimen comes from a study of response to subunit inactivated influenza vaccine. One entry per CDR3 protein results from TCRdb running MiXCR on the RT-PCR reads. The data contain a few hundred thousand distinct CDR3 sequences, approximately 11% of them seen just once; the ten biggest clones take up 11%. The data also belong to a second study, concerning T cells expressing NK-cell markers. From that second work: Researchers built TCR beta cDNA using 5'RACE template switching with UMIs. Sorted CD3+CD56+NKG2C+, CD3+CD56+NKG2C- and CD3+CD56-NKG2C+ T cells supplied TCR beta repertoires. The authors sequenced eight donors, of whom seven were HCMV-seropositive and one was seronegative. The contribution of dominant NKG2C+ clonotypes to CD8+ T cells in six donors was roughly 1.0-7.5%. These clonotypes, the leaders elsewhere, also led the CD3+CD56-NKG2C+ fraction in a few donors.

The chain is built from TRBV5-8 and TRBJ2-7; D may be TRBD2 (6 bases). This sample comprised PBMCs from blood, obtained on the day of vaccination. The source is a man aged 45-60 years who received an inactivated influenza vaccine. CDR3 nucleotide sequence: TGTGTGGGGGGTCCAGCATTCATCTACGAGCAGTACTTC. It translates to CVGGPAFIYEQYF.